What follows are 28 T cell receptor beta chains derived from one specimen sequenced in a study of blood T cell repertoires in COVID-19. Here immunoSEQ multiplex PCR was the method, and the copy in TCRdb shows in-frame clones only, minus some. The sample contains 400,000 or so clones, nearly 90% of which appear only once. Sequencing was performed on PBMCs or T cells enriched from blood (not recorded which). Receptor source: a middle-aged woman with acute COVID-19.

V usage is TRBV6-5 and J usage is TRBJ2-3; tentatively, D is TRBD2 (6 bases). The CDR3 has 13 amino acids. Germline CDR1 is MNHEY and CDR2 is SVGAGI. Trimming removed 8 bases at V and 8 bases at J, with 17 bases between. This CDR3 is CASGGELGSTQYF. CDR3 nucleotide sequence: TGTGCCAGCGGCGGGGAGCTGGGGAGTACGCAGTATTTT.

This clone was found a few times. DNA of the CDR3: TGTGCCAGCAGCCAATTGGGTCGGGGGTGGAATTCACCCCTCCACTTT. Translated: CASSQLGRGWNSPLHF. The rearrangement uses TRBV3-1 (or the pseudogene TRBV3-2) and TRBJ1-6; possibly TRBD1 for D (5 bases). Trimming pared 2 bases from V and 7 bases from J, leaving 15 bases between. CDR3 length: 16 residues. The germline V gene has CDR1 LGHDT and CDR2 YNNKEL (reference sequence).

The CDR3 DNA reads as TGTGCCAGCAGCCTTGACAGGGGGGAGAACTATGGCTACACCTTC. Encoded protein: CASSLDRGENYGYTF. This chain uses TRBV7-9 with TRBJ1-2, with 9 nucleotides matching TRBD1. The V gene's germline CDR1 is SEHNR and CDR2 FQNEAQ (reference sequence). J gave up 2 bases and V 5 bases, and 6 bases lay outside the gene matches. This CDR3 region has 15 residues. Filled out from reference TRBV7-9 and TRBJ1-2, the complete variable domain reads DTGVSQNPRHKITKRGQNVTFRCDPISEHNRLYWYRQTLGQGPEFLTYFQNEAQLEKSRLLSDRFSAERPKGSFSTLEIQRTEQGDSAMYLCASSLDRGENYGYTFGSGTRLTVV.

The rearrangement uses TRBV7-9 and TRBJ1-3; D is perhaps TRBD1 (6 bases). Trimming left V 5 bases short and J 0 bases short, with 14 bases between. The CDR3 sequence is 16 residues long. In germline, CDR1 is SEHNR, CDR2 FQNEAQ (reference sequence). The CDR3 DNA is TGTGCCAGCAGCCCTTGGGACACGAGCTCTGGAAACACCATATATTTT. It codes for CASSPWDTSSGNTIYF.

This clone was detected ten times or more. The chain is built from TRBV5-8 and TRBJ1-5, with a possible D match to TRBD1 (5 bases). CDR1 and CDR2 from the germline V gene are SGHTS and YDEGEE. Trimming stripped 0 bases from V and 6 bases from J, with 13 bases between. The CDR3 loop spans 15 amino acids. CDR3 loop: CASSLVGGGRQPQHF. The CDR3 bases are TGTGCCAGCAGCTTGGTGGGGGGAGGGCGTCAGCCCCAGCATTTT.

The V and J genes are TRBV6-6 and TRBJ1-4, with 7 bases lining up with TRBD1. Looked up from germline, CDR1 is MNHNY and CDR2 is SVGAGI (reference sequence). J was trimmed by 5 bases and V by 5 bases; bases with no gene match: 5. The CDR3 consists of 14 residues. The CDR3 region is CASSQGQPNEKLFF. The CDR3 DNA reads as TGTGCCAGCAGTCAGGGACAGCCGAATGAAAAACTGTTTTTT.

The V and J genes are TRBV5-6 and TRBJ2-7, with 8 bases aligning to TRBD2. Germline assignment: CDR1 SGHDT and CDR2 YYEEEE. The CDR3 consists of 15 residues. The trim removed 1 base at V and 4 bases at J, leaving 7 bases unmatched. The CDR3 spells CASSLYTGGPYEQYF. Here the CDR3 DNA reads TGTGCCAGCAGCTTGTATACGGGGGGGCCATACGAGCAGTACTTC.

The V call is TRBV5-4, the J call TRBJ2-1; D ambiguous. Trimming shortened V by 1 base and J by 3 bases, and 11 bases separated the two germline ends. The V gene's germline CDR1 is SGHNT and CDR2 YYREEE (reference sequence). This CDR3 has 15 residues. The chain's CDR3 is CASSLTRVVYNEQFF. CDR3 DNA sequence: TGTGCCAGCAGCTTGACACGGGTCGTCTACAATGAGCAGTTCTTC.

This clone was counted a single time. The chain combines TRBV11-3 with TRBJ2-2; possible D gene TRBD2, 7 bases. Trimming removed 5 bases from V and 6 bases from J, with 22 bases in between. Per germline, CDR1 SGHNT and CDR2 YENEEA. CDR3 length: 17 residues. This CDR3 is CASSQGGATLAAGELFF. CDR3 DNA sequence: TGTGCCAGCAGCCAAGGGGGGGCTACCCTAGCCGCCGGGGAGCTGTTTTTT.

This chain links TRBV6-1 with TRBJ2-7, with D possibly TRBD1 on 5 matching bases. Trimming stripped 1 base from V and 7 bases from J, with 8 bases between. This CDR3 has 12 residues. In germline, CDR1 is MNHNS, CDR2 SASEGT. CDR3 coding DNA: TGTGCCAGCAGTGAAGGGAAGGGGGAGCAGTACTTC. Translation gives CASSEGKGEQYF.

This chain links TRBV5-1 with TRBJ2-5; 9 bases agree with TRBD2. CDR1 is SGHRS and CDR2 is YFSETQ in the germline V gene. Trimming cost V 0 bases and J 1 base; bases outside gene matches: 4. CDR3 length: 16 amino acids. CDR3 DNA sequence: TGCGCCAGCAGCTTGGACCCTAGCGGGACCCAAGAGACCCAGTACTTC. Translating gives CASSLDPSGTQETQYF.

CDR3 nucleotide sequence: TGTGCCACCAGCAGAGTCCCTCACGGGGAGAGTTATGGCTACACCTTC. It specifies CATSRVPHGESYGYTF. The rearrangement joins TRBV15 to TRBJ1-2; D unclear. Germline V lookup: CDR1 LNHNV, CDR2 YYDKDF (reference sequence). The CDR3 contains 16 residues. Deletions cut 1 base from V and 5 bases from J, with 17 bases between.

This sequence joins TRBV12-3 or TRBV12-4 and TRBJ1-2; TRBD1 matches at 8 bases. The CDR3 extends over 12 amino acids. V trimming: 6 bases; J trimming: 4 bases; junction bases outside the gene matches: 1. DNA for the CDR3: TGTGCCAGCAGGGGACAGGTCTATGGCTACACCTTC. Protein: CASRGQVYGYTF.

This sequence joins TRBV2 and TRBJ2-7; 8 bases align to TRBD1. The CDR3 has 15 amino acids. Trimming removed 4 bases from V and 2 bases from J; junction bases left unmatched: 7. The germline V gene encodes CDR1 SNHLY and CDR2 FYNNEI. The chain's CDR3 is CASSADRGEAYEQYF. CDR3 DNA sequence: TGTGCCAGCAGTGCTGACAGGGGAGAGGCCTACGAGCAGTACTTC. Using reference TRBV2 and TRBJ2-7 for the parts outside the CDR3, the full variable domain is EPEVTQTPSHQVTQMGQEVILRCVPISNHLYFYWYRQILGQKVEFLVSFYNNEISEKSEIFDDQFSVERPDGSNFTLKIRSTKLEDSAMYFCASSADRGEAYEQYFGPGTRLTVT.

This CDR3 reads CASSVQTGAPMDTQYF. In nucleotides, the CDR3 is TGTGCCAGCAGCGTTCAGACAGGGGCCCCAATGGATACGCAGTATTTT. V gene TRBV5-5 combines with J gene TRBJ2-3; 8 nucleotides line up with TRBD1. CDR3 length equals 16 residues. The V gene's germline CDR1 is SGHKS and CDR2 YYEKEE (reference sequence). Trimming removed 4 bases from V and 6 bases from J; junction bases left unmatched: 13.

This clone was seen a single time. The V call is TRBV9, the J call TRBJ2-7; weak D call: TRBD2 (6 bases). Germline-derived CDR1 and CDR2 are SGDLS and YYNGEE. The CDR3 length is 14 residues. V was shortened by 4 bases and J by 4 bases, with 15 bases between the two germline ends. DNA for the CDR3: TGTGCCAGCAGCCGTGGGGGGTCCGGGTACGAGCAGTACTTC. Protein product: CASSRGGSGYEQYF.

Only a few counts were recorded for this clone. The chain employs TRBV19 and TRBJ1-2; D is uncertain. The CDR3 totals 14 residues. The germline CDR1 and CDR2 sequences are LNHDA and SQIVND (reference sequence). V was trimmed by 3 bases and J by 2 bases, leaving 10 bases between them. CDR3 DNA sequence: TGTGCCAGTAGTATTTCGCGAGAGAACTATGGCTACACCTTC. Translating gives CASSISRENYGYTF.

The chain links TRBV29-1 to TRBJ2-7; 7 nucleotides match TRBD1. The CDR3 consists of 14 residues. After removal of 3 bases from V and 2 bases from J, the junction contained 7 bases not matched to a gene. The germline gives CDR1 SQVTM, CDR2 ANQGSEA. The CDR3 loop reads CSVESNRGPYEQYF. The CDR3 nucleotides read TGCAGCGTTGAGAGTAACAGGGGACCCTACGAGCAGTACTTC.

The rearrangement uses TRBV5-1 and TRBJ1-1, with unresolved D. Germline values: CDR1 SGHRS, CDR2 YFSETQ. V gave up 0 bases and J gave up 1 base, with 10 bases separating them. The CDR3 has 15 residues. CDR3 residues: CASSLDSAGNTEAFF. The CDR3 DNA is TGCGCCAGCAGCTTGGATTCGGCGGGGAACACTGAAGCTTTCTTT.

This clone was detected a few times. The CDR3 region has the DNA TGTGCCAGCAGCTTAGGAGCAGGATTAGTAAAAAGTGGGGCCAACGTCCTGACTTTC. Translating it yields CASSLGAGLVKSGANVLTF. The genes are TRBV7-2 and TRBJ2-6; the D is unclear. Trimming took off 1 base at V and 3 bases at J, with 19 bases between the two ends. The length of the CDR3 is 19 residues. Germline CDR1 is SGHTA and CDR2 is FQGNSA.

The chain employs TRBV5-1 and TRBJ2-2; 9 nucleotides agree with TRBD1. CDR1 and CDR2 (germline): SGHRS, YFSETQ. V shed 4 bases and J 8 bases; nucleotides not matched to a gene: 12. The CDR3 totals 16 residues. This chain's CDR3 is CASSPSEQGAGGELFF. The DNA for the CDR3 is TGCGCCAGCAGCCCCTCTGAACAGGGGGCGGGTGGGGAGCTGTTTTTT.

This clone appeared a few times. The chain uses TRBV18 and TRBJ1-2, with 8 bases aligning to TRBD1. Germline V lookup: CDR1 KGHSH, CDR2 LQKENI. There are 15 residues in the CDR3. The J segment lost 2 bases and the V segment lost 2 bases, leaving 4 bases of the junction unmatched. The DNA for the CDR3 is TGTGCCAGCTCACCAGGGTCAGGGGGCAACTATGGCTACACCTTC. Translation gives CASSPGSGGNYGYTF.

The rearrangement links TRBV20-1 to TRBJ2-7; possible D gene TRBD2, 5 bases. The CDR3 runs to 14 residues. V lost 3 bases and J lost 0, with 12 bases in between. Germline CDR1 reads DFQATT; CDR2 reads SNEGSKA (reference sequence). CDR3 residues: CSASSPGSSYEQYF. DNA for the CDR3: TGCAGTGCTAGTTCCCCGGGGAGCTCCTACGAGCAGTACTTC.

The chain recombines TRBV19 with TRBJ2-7; 8 nucleotides agree with TRBD1. Per the germline V gene, CDR1 is LNHDA and CDR2 is SQIVND (reference sequence). The CDR3 has 12 residues. CDR3 sequence reads: CVQTGDSYEQYF. Here the CDR3 DNA reads TGTGTTCAGACAGGGGATTCCTACGAGCAGTACTTC.

This chain joins TRBV24-1 and TRBJ2-7, with no clear D. CDR1 is KGHDR and CDR2 is SFDVKD in the germline V gene. CDR3 length: 13 residues. With 1 base removed from V and 6 bases from J, the gap between germline ends came to 9 bases. For the CDR3, the DNA is TGTGCCACCAGTGATTTTAAATCCGGCGAGCAGTACTTC. This encodes CATSDFKSGEQYF.

The chain combines TRBV7-8 with TRBJ1-5; TRBD1 aligns across 7 bases. The CDR3 is 17 residues long. The trim removed 1 base at V and 0 bases at J, leaving 6 bases unmatched. Germline CDR1 and CDR2: SGHVS and FQNEAQ. Here the CDR3 reads CASSLEVGGNSNQPQHF. Here the CDR3 DNA reads TGTGCCAGCAGCTTAGAGGTAGGGGGCAATAGCAATCAGCCCCAGCATTTT.

The J gene is TRBJ2-1, the V gene TRBV18; TRBD2 matches at 9 bases. Trimming removed 8 bases from V and 6 bases from J; junction bases left unmatched: 8. This CDR3 is built from 14 residues. Germline CDR1 and CDR2: KGHSH and LQKENI. This chain's CDR3 is CASQPASGANEQFF. In nucleotides, the CDR3 is TGTGCCAGCCAACCGGCTAGCGGGGCCAATGAGCAGTTCTTC.

This clone was detected only once. The chain couples TRBV5-4 to TRBJ1-4, with 7 bases identical to TRBD1. There are 16 residues in the CDR3. V was clipped by 3 bases and J by 5 bases; unmatched bases: 10. Germline V gives CDR1 SGHNT, CDR2 YYREEE (reference sequence). The CDR3 region has the DNA TGTGCCAGCAGCTCCTCCCGGGACAGCCAGAATGAAAAACTGTTTTTT. It codes for CASSSSRDSQNEKLFF.